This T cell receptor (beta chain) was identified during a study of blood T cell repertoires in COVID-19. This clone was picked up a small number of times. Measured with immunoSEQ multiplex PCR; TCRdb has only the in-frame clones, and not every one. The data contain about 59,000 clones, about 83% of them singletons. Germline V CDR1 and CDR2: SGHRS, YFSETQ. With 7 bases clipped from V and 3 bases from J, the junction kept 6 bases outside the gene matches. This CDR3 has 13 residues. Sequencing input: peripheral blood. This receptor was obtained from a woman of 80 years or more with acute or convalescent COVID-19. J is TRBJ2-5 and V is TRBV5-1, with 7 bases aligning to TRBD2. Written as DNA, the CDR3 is TGCGCCAGCTTTTTTCGGGGGGAAGAGACCCAGTACTTC. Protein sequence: CASFFRGEETQYF.